This TCR beta chain was found in a study of spatial heterogeneity in lung cancer. The wider study: Sequence detection consistently recorded a greater number of beta-chain than alpha-chain sequences. The mean occurrence of each unique TCR and UMI combination in raw reads exceeded nine.

A unique molecular identifier was carried by every single TCR cDNA molecule. From the 5' RACE reads, TCRdb called clonotypes with MiXCR, one entry per CDR3 protein. The sample shows 4,100 or so distinct CDR3 sequences, about a fifth of them seen only once. Time point indicated: sample taken at primary tumor resection. Extraction of whole RNA from tumor, nontumor lung or frozen PBMC preceded unsorted sequencing. A total of more than 65 untreated early-stage non-small cell lung cancer patients served as donors. In its sample, this clonotype was seen many times. V lost 1 base, J lost 0 bases, and 4 bases stayed unmatched. Looked up from germline, CDR1 is DFQATT and CDR2 is SNEGSKA (reference sequence). This CDR3 is 15 amino acids long.

The genes are TRBV20-1 and TRBJ1-1, with 8 bases matching TRBD1. This TCR derives from a female donor with early-stage non-small cell lung cancer. This specimen was normal lung tissue next to the tumor, taken at surgery. The CDR3: CSARARQGLNTEAFF. The CDR3 bases are TGCAGTGCTAGAGCGCGACAGGGGTTGAACACTGAAGCTTTCTTT.